Sequencing of this TCR beta chain was carried out in a study of blood T cell repertoires in COVID-19 (dated by TCRdb to about 2020). Turning to the overall study: Collaborator samples came from the United States, Italy and Spain and covered acute and convalescent phases of COVID-19. The prospective study material was composed of cDNA or gDNA derived from T cells, B-cell-depleted T cells, or PBMCs. The dataset comprised deeply sampled blood TCRbeta repertoires from subjects exposed to, actively infected with, or recovered from COVID-19. A freely available public database, intended as a resource for researchers studying the immune response to SARS-CoV-2, is where the repertoires were released. The samples were drawn from the first 160 participants of the ongoing ImmuneRACE study and from about 1,200 subjects provided by 6 global collaborators. Sample metadata almost always included a de-identified subject ID, COVID-19 status, age in years and sex. Where available, HLA class I and class II types were obtained from metadata supplied by the sample provider rather than from assay-based typing.

TCRbeta CDR3 regions were amplified from genomic DNA by means of the immunoSEQ Assay, a bias-controlled multiplex PCR. The source study handled its data this way. The number of nucleated cells in each sample was estimated from the amplification of reference gene primers within the assay. Sequence reads were collapsed and filtered to measure the absolute abundance of every unique TCRbeta CDR3 rearrangement. For each sample, productive Simpson clonality was calculated as the square root of Simpson's diversity index over productive rearrangements. TCRdb mirrors the immuneACCESS table, restricted to in-frame sequences. Some clones are absent from its copies; in checked studies, under half trace to an unresolved V gene, and the reason for the others is unknown. V, J and clone size are taken as reported in that table, and D and trimming were inferred from the DNA itself. This sample comprises over 85,000 clones, 70% to 85% of them detected only once. 20% to 30% of the sample goes to the ten largest clones.

The CDR3, cysteine through phenylalanine, is 13 amino acids long. Left in the record is the CDR3 DNA by itself, 39 bases read in frame from the first base. The germline V gene supplies CDR1 SGHVS and CDR2 FNYEAQ. The V and J ends are trimmed by 2 bases and 8 bases, leaving 10 bases between them. Turning to this clone: Its antigen is unknown. Base quality data are lacking; no much larger clone is found one base away.

Here is what the overall study found, with its caveats: The quantity of clinical and demographic metadata differed by source and by participant and was supplied without curation.

Collaborating institutions collected whole blood in K2EDTA tubes following their own protocols. Collaborator samples were shipped for TCRbeta analysis as frozen whole blood, isolated PBMCs, or DNA extracted from either sample type. Sequenced input: peripheral blood. This TCR came from a man in his 60s with acute or convalescent COVID-19. The chain uses TRBV7-6 and TRBJ1-5; confidence is insufficient to name the D gene. CDR3 reads: CASSLSFGEPQHF. DNA sequence: TGTGCCAGCAGCTTATCTTTTGGAGAGCCCCAGCATTTT.